A selection of T cell receptor beta chains follows, all from one sample in a study of T-cell reconstitution after alpha-beta-depleted transplantation in children. Each CDR3 protein is one row after TCRdb ran MiXCR on the PCR reads. This sample has hundreds of thousands of distinct CDR3 sequences, with around a third found just once. The sample consisted of PBMCs from the stem cell graft donor, taken from the stem cell graft. Every receptor here comes from a human donor who donated a stem cell graft to a child with aplastic anemia. Both conserved end residues are part of each CDR3. D genes are given only for firm matches. Not all rows give a size; the values are once, few, many and, for expanded clones, a class.

clone size: -
D gene: TRBD2
J gene: TRBJ2-5
V gene: TRBV10-3
CDR3 DNA: TGTGCCGTGGGACTAGCGGGACAAGAGACCCAGTACTTC
CDR3 protein: CAVGLAGQETQYF

clone size: -
D gene: -
J gene: TRBJ1-3
V gene: TRBV19
CDR3 DNA: TGTGCCAGCCAGGGAATTCAGGGAAACACCATATATTTT
CDR3 protein: CASQGIQGNTIYF

clone size: -
D gene: TRBD2
J gene: TRBJ2-2
V gene: TRBV11-2
CDR3 DNA: TGTGCCAGCAGCCCCAGAGGGCTAGCGGGAGGACCGAACACCGGGGAGCTGTTTTTT
CDR3 protein: CASSPRGLAGGPNTGELFF

clone size: -
D gene: -
J gene: TRBJ2-3
V gene: TRBV4-3
CDR3 DNA: TGCGCCAGCAGTACCCAACGGGGGGATACGCAGTATTTT
CDR3 protein: CASSTQRGDTQYF

clone size: once
D gene: TRBD1
J gene: TRBJ2-7
V gene: TRBV29-1
CDR3 DNA: TGCAGCGTTGAAGACAAACCAGGGGGCAGCTACGAGCAGTACTTC
CDR3 protein: CSVEDKPGGSYEQYF

clone size: -
D gene: -
J gene: TRBJ2-3
V gene: TRBV5-6
CDR3 DNA: TGTGCCAGCAGGTTCTCAACGCCCGATACGCAGTATTTT
CDR3 protein: CASRFSTPDTQYF

clone size: -
D gene: -
J gene: TRBJ1-3
V gene: TRBV9
CDR3 DNA: TGTGCCAGCAGCCGCGGCCCCAACACCATATATTTT
CDR3 protein: CASSRGPNTIYF

clone size: once
D gene: -
J gene: TRBJ2-7
V gene: TRBV6-2/TRBV6-3
CDR3 DNA: TGTGCCAGCAGTCAGTCCGACCCTATGGAGCAGTACTTC
CDR3 protein: CASSQSDPMEQYF

clone size: -
D gene: TRBD2
J gene: TRBJ2-2
V gene: TRBV30
CDR3 DNA: TGTGCCTGGAGGCCCGGACTAGCGGGGGAGAACACCGGGGAGCTGTTTTTT
CDR3 protein: CAWRPGLAGENTGELFF

clone size: -
D gene: -
J gene: TRBJ2-1
V gene: TRBV11-2
CDR3 DNA: TGTGCCAGCAGCTTAGAGAGTTGGGCCGGGAGCTTGTCTGAGCAGTTCTTC
CDR3 protein: CASSLESWAGSLSEQFF

clone size: many
D gene: -
J gene: TRBJ1-1
V gene: TRBV28
CDR3 DNA: TGTGCCAGCAGGGAACTACGTGAAGCTTTCTTT
CDR3 protein: CASRELREAFF

clone size: -
D gene: -
J gene: TRBJ1-5
V gene: TRBV6-5
CDR3 DNA: TGTGCCAGCAGTTACCGCCCAGGGGGCAATCAGCCCCAGCATTTT
CDR3 protein: CASSYRPGGNQPQHF

clone size: -
D gene: -
J gene: TRBJ2-1
V gene: TRBV5-1
CDR3 DNA: TGCGCCAGCAGCCCAGGCCACAGCTCCTACAATGAGCAGTTCTTC
CDR3 protein: CASSPGHSSYNEQFF

clone size: few
D gene: -
J gene: TRBJ2-1
V gene: TRBV7-2
CDR3 DNA: TGTGCCAGCAGCTCGGCAGGGACTCTACATGAGCAGTTCTTC
CDR3 protein: CASSSAGTLHEQFF

clone size: -
D gene: -
J gene: TRBJ2-3
V gene: TRBV6-2/TRBV6-3
CDR3 DNA: TGTGCCAGCAGGAGGCGAAGCGGAGTGCCCTCGTCGGATACGCAGTATTTT
CDR3 protein: CASRRRSGVPSSDTQYF

clone size: few
D gene: -
J gene: TRBJ1-4
V gene: TRBV29-1
CDR3 DNA: TGCAGCGTTTGGAAGATTACATCCTGGGCCACAACTAATGAAAAACTGTTTTTT
CDR3 protein: CSVWKITSWATTNEKLFF

clone size: -
D gene: -
J gene: TRBJ1-1
V gene: TRBV12-3/TRBV12-4
CDR3 DNA: TGTGCCAGCTGGGGGCTGAACACTGAAGCTTTCTTT
CDR3 protein: CASWGLNTEAFF